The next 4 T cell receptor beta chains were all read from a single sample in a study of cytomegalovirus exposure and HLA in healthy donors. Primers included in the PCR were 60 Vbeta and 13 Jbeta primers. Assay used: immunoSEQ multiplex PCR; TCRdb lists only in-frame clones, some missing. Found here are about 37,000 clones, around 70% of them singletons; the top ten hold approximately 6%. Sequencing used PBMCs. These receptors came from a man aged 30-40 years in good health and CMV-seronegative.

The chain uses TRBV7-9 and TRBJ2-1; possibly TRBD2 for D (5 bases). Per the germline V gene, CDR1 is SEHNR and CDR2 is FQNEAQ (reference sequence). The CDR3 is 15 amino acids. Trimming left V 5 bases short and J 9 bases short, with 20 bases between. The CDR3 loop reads CASSDRGLGDTEQFF. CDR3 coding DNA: TGTGCCAGCAGCGACCGAGGGCTGGGAGATACTGAGCAGTTCTTC.

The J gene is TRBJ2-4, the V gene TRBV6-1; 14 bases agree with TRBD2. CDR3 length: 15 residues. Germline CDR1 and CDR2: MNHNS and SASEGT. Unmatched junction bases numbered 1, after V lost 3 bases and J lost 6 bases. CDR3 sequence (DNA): TGTGCCAGCAGTGAGACTAGCGGGGGGGCAAACATTCAGTACTTC. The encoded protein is CASSETSGGANIQYF.

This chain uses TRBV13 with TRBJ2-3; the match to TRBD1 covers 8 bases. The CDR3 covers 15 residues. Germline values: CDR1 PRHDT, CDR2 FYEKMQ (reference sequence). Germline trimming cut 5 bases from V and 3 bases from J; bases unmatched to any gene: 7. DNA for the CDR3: TGTGCCAGCAGCGTCAGGGGGCGAGATACAGATACGCAGTATTTT. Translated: CASSVRGRDTDTQYF. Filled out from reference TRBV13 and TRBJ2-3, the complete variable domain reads AAGVIQSPRHLIKEKRETATLKCYPIPRHDTVYWYQQGPGQDPQFLISFYEKMQSDKGSIPDRFSAQQFSDYHSELNMSSLELGDSALYFCASSVRGRDTDTQYFGPGTRLTVL.

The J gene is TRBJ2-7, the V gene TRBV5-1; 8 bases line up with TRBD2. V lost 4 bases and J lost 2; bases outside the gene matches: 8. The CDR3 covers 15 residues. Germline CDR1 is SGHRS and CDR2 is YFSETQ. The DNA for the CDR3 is TGCGCCAGCAGCCCGGGGGGCGGGGGGCCCTACGAGCAGTACTTC. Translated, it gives CASSPGGGGPYEQYF.